One sample yielded the 16 T cell receptor beta chains listed below, sequenced in a study of blood T cell repertoires in COVID-19. The method was immunoSEQ multiplex PCR; TCRdb's version includes in-frame clones alone and lacks a portion of them. The table lists approximately 350,000 clones, about 90% of them singletons, with 2.5% to 3.5% in the top ten. The material sequenced was peripheral blood. The receptor set was obtained from a young woman with COVID-19, enrolled during active disease.

This clone was picked up a small number of times. The chain links TRBV15 to TRBJ1-5; 8 bases align to TRBD1. Germline V gene lookup returns CDR1 LNHNV and CDR2 YYDKDF (reference sequence). V was pared by 1 base and J by 2 bases, with 1 base of the junction left unmatched. This CDR3 has 15 residues. The CDR3 sequence: CATSRAGQGNQPQHF. CDR3 nucleotides: TGTGCCACCAGCAGAGCGGGACAGGGCAATCAGCCCCAGCATTTT.

V gene TRBV4-1 combines with J gene TRBJ1-1; TRBD1 matches 8 bases. V lost 1 base to trimming and J lost 10 bases; unmatched junction nucleotides: 14. The germline gives CDR1 MGHRA, CDR2 YSYEKL. The CDR3 contains 16 residues. The CDR3 loop reads CASSQGPAGTGLGAFF. The CDR3, as DNA: TGCGCCAGCAGCCAAGGGCCCGCCGGGACAGGCTTAGGAGCTTTCTTT.

The gene calls are TRBV6-5 and TRBJ1-1, with 9 bases lining up with TRBD1. The length of the CDR3 is 14 residues. Germline V CDR1 and CDR2: MNHEY, SVGAGI. V trimming: 6 bases; J trimming: 0 bases; junction bases outside the gene matches: 2. The CDR3 coding sequence is TGTGCCAGCAGCCGGGACAGGGTGAACACTGAAGCTTTCTTT. Translating gives CASSRDRVNTEAFF.

The count of this clone is one. The chain joins TRBV12-5 to TRBJ1-4, with D possibly being TRBD1 (5 bases). CDR3 length: 16 residues. Between the trimmed V and J ends, which lost 1 base and 10 bases, there was a span of 19 bases. Per the germline V gene, CDR1 is LGHNT and CDR2 is FRNRAP. The CDR3 loop is CASGLDLRGGSGKLFF. In nucleotides, the CDR3 is TGTGCTAGTGGTTTGGACCTACGGGGGGGGTCTGGAAAACTGTTTTTT.

This clone is a singleton in its sample. The chain is built from TRBV4-1 and TRBJ1-2; D gene unclear. The CDR3 has 16 residues. CDR1 and CDR2 from the germline V gene are MGHRA and YSYEKL. Trimming pared 0 bases from V and 0 bases from J, leaving 11 bases between. Written as DNA, the CDR3 is TGCGCCAGCAGCCAAGAAGCAGGCCGGACTAACTATGGCTACACCTTC. It encodes CASSQEAGRTNYGYTF.

V and J are TRBV9 and TRBJ2-2, with D tentatively TRBD2 (5 bases). Germline V CDR1 and CDR2: SGDLS, YYNGEE. Trimming stripped 0 bases from V and 7 bases from J, with 13 bases between. This CDR3 contains 15 residues. The CDR3 sequence: CASSVDPGMGGELFF. The CDR3 nucleotides are TGTGCCAGCAGCGTAGATCCGGGGATGGGCGGGGAGCTGTTTTTT.

This CDR3 reads CASSLRGQGQETQYF. CDR3 coding DNA: TGTGCCAGCAGTTTAAGGGGACAGGGCCAAGAGACCCAGTACTTC. This rearrangement joins TRBV27 to TRBJ2-5; 9 nucleotides align to TRBD1. Looked up from germline, CDR1 is MNHEY and CDR2 is SMNVEV (reference sequence). J lost 1 base, V lost 2 bases, and 2 bases had no gene match. This CDR3 has 15 amino acids.

This rearrangement joins TRBV4-1 to TRBJ2-3; 11 positions match TRBD2. Per the germline V gene, CDR1 is MGHRA and CDR2 is YSYEKL. The V gene end was trimmed by 5 bases and the J gene end by 1 base; junction bases not matched to a gene: 5. The CDR3 length is 16 residues. For the CDR3, the DNA is TGCGCCAGCAGCAAACAGACTAGCGGGGGCACAGATACGCAGTATTTT. This sequence encodes CASSKQTSGGTDTQYF.

This clone came up once. The V gene is TRBV5-1, the J gene TRBJ1-5; no firm D call. Germline CDR1 reads SGHRS; CDR2 reads YFSETQ. The germline V and J ends were trimmed by 0 bases and 3 bases, with 10 bases remaining between them. The CDR3 extends over 15 amino acids. The CDR3 bases are TGCGCCAGCAGCTTGGGTGACACCCCCAATCAGCCCCAGCATTTT. It translates to CASSLGDTPNQPQHF.

This clone was found many times. The V and J genes are TRBV18 and TRBJ2-1; 9 nucleotides match TRBD2. CDR1 and CDR2 from the germline V gene are KGHSH and LQKENI. CDR3 length: 16 residues. Germline trimming cut 5 bases from V and 1 base from J; bases unmatched to any gene: 6. The CDR3 nucleotides are TGTGCCAGCTCAAGCCAGCGGGAGGTATCCTACAATGAGCAGTTCTTC. It translates to CASSSQREVSYNEQFF. The complete variable domain, with remaining parts taken from reference TRBV18 and TRBJ2-1, reads NAGVMQNPRHLVRRRGQEARLRCSPMKGHSHVYWYRQLPEEGLKFMVYLQKENIIDESGMPKERFSAEFPKEGPSILRIQQVVRGDSAAYFCASSSQREVSYNEQFFGPGTRLTVL.

J is TRBJ2-5 and V is TRBV10-2; perhaps TRBD2 as D (5 bases). Germline V gene sequence: CDR1 WSHSY, CDR2 SAAADI. With 5 bases removed from V and 2 bases from J, the gap between germline ends came to 6 bases. This CDR3 contains 12 residues. CDR3 residues: CASSKRQETQYF. For the CDR3, the DNA is TGCGCCAGCAGTAAGCGGCAAGAGACCCAGTACTTC.

The genes are TRBV7-9 and TRBJ1-4, with 7 bases matching TRBD1. Germline loops: CDR1 SEHNR, CDR2 FQNEAQ (reference sequence). J gave up 8 bases and V 5 bases, and 17 bases lay outside the gene matches. CDR3 length equals 17 residues. The CDR3 loop reads CASSDRESEGAEEKLFF. CDR3 nucleotide sequence: TGTGCCAGCAGCGATAGGGAGAGCGAGGGGGCAGAGGAAAAACTGTTTTTT.

The chain has TRBV7-2 and TRBJ1-1; no firm D call. V was shortened by 5 bases and J by 11 bases, with 18 bases between the two germline ends. From germline, CDR1 is SGHTA and CDR2 FQGNSA. The CDR3 sequence is 13 residues long. The CDR3 DNA sequence: TGTGCCAGCAGCCCGGGGTCGGCCATCCCCGCTTTCTTT. It is translated as CASSPGSAIPAFF.

This clone was observed a few times. Here the CDR3 DNA reads TGTGCCACCAGTGTTGGTAGCGGACTCACCGGGGAGCTGTTTTTT. Translating gives CATSVGSGLTGELFF. The J gene is TRBJ2-2, the V gene TRBV24-1; D possibly corresponds to TRBD2 (6 bases). The CDR3 has 15 amino acids. V was shortened by 5 bases and J by 4 bases, with 13 bases between the two germline ends. Germline V lookup: CDR1 KGHDR, CDR2 SFDVKD.

The chain combines TRBV11-3 with TRBJ1-2; 9 bases match TRBD1. CDR3 length equals 14 residues. The germline CDR1 and CDR2 sequences are SGHNT and YENEEA. V was pared by 5 bases and J by 6 bases, with 7 bases of the junction left unmatched. Here the CDR3 reads CASSHGGTGNGYTF. The DNA of the CDR3 is TGTGCCAGCAGCCATGGGGGGACAGGGAATGGCTACACCTTC.

This rearrangement joins TRBV7-2 to TRBJ1-2, with a tentative D call TRBD1 (6 bases). From germline, CDR1 is SGHTA and CDR2 FQGNSA. This CDR3 is built from 13 residues. V gave up 2 bases and J gave up 2 bases, with 6 bases separating them. This chain's CDR3 is CASSLQGNYGYTF. CDR3 sequence (DNA): TGTGCCAGCAGCTTACAGGGGAACTATGGCTACACCTTC.